This TCR beta chain is from a study of blood T cell repertoires in COVID-19. Study context: From T cells, B-cell-depleted T cells, or PBMCs came the material, which was cDNA or gDNA.

Produced via immunoSEQ multiplex PCR; TCRdb's table is partial and in-frame only. The data contain roughly 64,000 clones, around 86% of them seen just once; the ten biggest clones take up roughly 3.2%. Sequencing used peripheral blood. This receptor was obtained from a man in his fifties or sixties with active COVID-19.

The CDR3 DNA sequence: TGTGCCAGCAACGCCCTAGCGGGGCCCTACAATGAGCAGTTCTTC. It is translated as CASNALAGPYNEQFF. This chain connects TRBV7-9 to TRBJ2-1; 9 positions match TRBD2. In germline, CDR1 is SEHNR, CDR2 FQNEAQ (reference sequence). J lost 2 bases, V lost 7 bases, and 6 bases had no gene match. CDR3 size: 15 residues.